This T cell receptor (beta chain) was captured in a study of beta chain features in type 1 diabetes. This clone was seen a few times. No antigen is known for it. The whole isolated RNA underwent reverse transcription, so sequencing captured expressed TCRB transcripts. Sequenced by immunoSEQ multiplex PCR; TCRdb stores in-frame clones only, minus some. The sample includes around 300,000 clones, approximately 15% seen only once; the top ten take 0.015% to 0.019%. This CDR3 comprises 11 residues. The V and J ends lost 2 bases and 10 bases respectively, with 9 bases between them. In germline, CDR1 is GTSNPN, CDR2 SVGIG (reference sequence). Study observations and caveats: When Type 1 diabetes patients were examined, their TCRB CDR3s proved moderately but significantly shorter in all four CD4+ subsets.

The chain links TRBV30 to TRBJ2-1; the D is unclear. Sequenced material: naive CD4+ T cells from blood. This receptor was identified in a young man with type 1 diabetes. CDR3 residues: CAWSPSVEQFF. The CDR3 coding sequence is TGTGCCTGGAGTCCCTCCGTGGAGCAGTTCTTC.